Below, 4 T cell receptor beta chains from the same sample are listed, as sequenced in a study of T cells in localized non-small cell lung cancer. Assay: immunoSEQ multiplex PCR; the TCRdb copy retains only in-frame clones and omits some. Among about 78,000 clones listed, around four fifths were seen once. Material: peripheral blood, obtained before any cancer treatment. The receptor source for this set is a man aged 35 to 70 with stage I lung adenocarcinoma.

The genes are TRBV28 and TRBJ2-3; 8 bases line up with TRBD2. CDR1 is MDHEN, CDR2 SYDVKM, per germline. V lost 5 bases, J lost 1 base, and 11 bases stayed unmatched. The CDR3 sequence is 17 residues long. CDR3: CASSSGSDPQGTDTQYF. CDR3 coding DNA: TGTGCCAGCAGTAGCGGGAGCGACCCCCAAGGCACAGATACGCAGTATTTT. The variable domain in full, with the rest retrieved from reference TRBV28 and TRBJ2-3, is DVKVTQSSRYLVKRTGEKVFLECVQDMDHENMFWYRQDPGLGLRLIYFSYDVKMKEKGDIPEGYSVSREKKERFSLILESASTNQTSMYLCASSSGSDPQGTDTQYFGPGTRLTVL.

This clone was counted a single time. The rearrangement joins TRBV14 to TRBJ2-5; 8 bases align to TRBD2. The J segment lost 6 bases and the V segment lost 3 bases, leaving 21 bases of the junction unmatched. Germline V CDR1 and CDR2: SGHDN, FVKESK. The CDR3 is 19 residues long. The CDR3 reads CASSQGLGREGPVGKTQYF. The CDR3, as DNA: TGTGCCAGCAGCCAGGGACTAGGACGGGAGGGCCCTGTCGGAAAGACCCAGTACTTC. Based on the CDR3 plus reference TRBV14 and TRBJ2-5, the full variable domain is EAGVTQFPSHSVIEKGQTVTLRCDPISGHDNLYWYRRVMGKEIKFLLHFVKESKQDESGMPNNRFLAERTGGTYSTLKVQPAELEDSGVYFCASSQGLGREGPVGKTQYFGPGTRLLVL.

This clone was observed a handful of times. This chain joins TRBV4-1 and TRBJ2-3; 9 bases fit TRBD2. The CDR3 sequence is 21 residues long. V lost 1 base to trimming and J lost 6 bases; unmatched junction nucleotides: 23. The germline V gene has CDR1 MGHRA and CDR2 YSYEKL. For the CDR3, the DNA is TGCGCCAGCAGCCAAGTAGGACTAAAAAGCGGGGGGTGGCACATCGGGGATACGCAGTATTTT. This sequence encodes CASSQVGLKSGGWHIGDTQYF.

The CDR3 protein is CASGLAGVYEQYF. CDR3 nucleotides: TGTGCTTCCGGACTAGCGGGAGTCTACGAGCAGTACTTC. The chain combines TRBV11-2 with TRBJ2-7; 13 bases are a match to TRBD2. Germline V lookup: CDR1 SGHAT, CDR2 FQNNGV. CDR3 length equals 13 residues. The variable domain in full, with the rest retrieved from reference TRBV11-2 and TRBJ2-7, is EAGVAQSPRYKIIEKRQSVAFWCNPISGHATLYWYQQILGQGPKLLIQFQNNGVVDDSQLPKDRFSAERLKGVDSTLKIQPAKLEDSAVYLCASGLAGVYEQYFGPGTRLTVT.